The source of this TCR beta chain is a study of T cell repertoires in cytomegalovirus infection. Looking at the study overall: Indicated by public TCR beta signatures were CMV infection and matching HLA type.

From the reads, TCRdb called clonotypes with MiXCR, one entry per CDR3 protein. The sample lists approximately 700,000 distinct CDR3 sequences; roughly 36% were seen once. Looked up from germline, CDR1 is SGHRS and CDR2 is YFSETQ. The CDR3 sequence is 15 residues long. The V end was cut by 4 bases, the J end by 4 bases, with 17 bases between. As regards this clonotype: Its antigen is not known.

General observations from the study: Predominance within the ex vivo response was attributable to HLA-C-restricted CMV-specific TCR beta clonotypes. Pooled public TCR beta family frequency picked out CMV carriers with the relevant HLA.

Material: PBMCs. V usage is TRBV5-1 and J usage is TRBJ1-1, with D maybe TRBD1 (5 bases). This clonotype was sampled from a human donor in good health (CMV status not recorded). Some clones in this sample may be carry-over from other donors' samples. The CDR3 sequence is CASSMTVGLSTEAFF. The CDR3 nucleotides are TGCGCCAGCAGCATGACAGTTGGGTTGAGCACTGAAGCTTTCTTT.